These 31 T cell receptor beta chains originate from one sample sequenced in a study of T cell responses to AZD1222 COVID-19 vaccine. Profiled with immunoSEQ multiplex PCR; TCRdb holds only in-frame clones, not every one. The profile covers about 140,000 clones, with approximately 91% appearing a single time and approximately 4.5% taken by the ten largest. The starting material was peripheral blood, obtained on day 0 of AZD1222 vaccination. These receptors all come from an adult in good health.

The J gene is TRBJ1-2, the V gene TRBV5-1; 11 positions match TRBD1. After removal of 0 bases from V and 7 bases from J, the junction contained 8 bases not matched to a gene. Germline-derived CDR1 and CDR2 are SGHRS and YFSETQ. The CDR3 is 16 amino acids. CDR3 bases: TGCGCCAGCAGCTTGGGGACAGGGGGCGCCGAAGGTGGCTACACCTTC. Protein: CASSLGTGGAEGGYTF.

The chain recombines TRBV27 with TRBJ2-2; 8 bases line up with TRBD1. The CDR3 runs to 16 residues. Germline CDR1 is MNHEY and CDR2 is SMNVEV (reference sequence). Unmatched junction bases numbered 3, after V lost 2 bases and J lost 1 base. The CDR3 DNA reads TGTGCCAGCAGTTTAGCCGGACAGGGGAACACCGGGGAGCTGTTTTTT. As protein: CASSLAGQGNTGELFF.

This chain joins TRBV7-9 and TRBJ2-7; TRBD2 agrees at 10 bases. Looked up from germline, CDR1 is SEHNR and CDR2 is FQNEAQ (reference sequence). This CDR3 contains 15 residues. The ends lost 1 base at V and 4 bases at J; junction bases unmatched: 4. The CDR3 is CASSLGASGSYEQYF. The CDR3 DNA is TGTGCCAGCAGCTTAGGGGCTAGCGGGAGTTACGAGCAGTACTTC.

This chain joins TRBV13 and TRBJ2-5; possible D gene TRBD1, 5 bases. The ends were cut back, 1 base at V and 5 bases at J, with 11 bases in the middle. CDR3 length: 14 amino acids. CDR1 is PRHDT and CDR2 is FYEKMQ in the germline V gene (reference sequence). The CDR3 loop reads CASSLAGPMETQYF. CDR3 nucleotides: TGTGCCAGCAGCTTAGCAGGGCCGATGGAGACCCAGTACTTC.

This chain connects TRBV2 to TRBJ1-4; TRBD1 matches at 8 bases. With 6 bases clipped from V and 0 bases from J, the junction kept 6 bases outside the gene matches. Germline CDR1 is SNHLY and CDR2 is FYNNEI. CDR3 length equals 16 residues. The CDR3 reads CASRWTGLATNEKLFF. CDR3 DNA sequence: TGTGCCAGCAGATGGACAGGGCTAGCAACTAATGAAAAACTGTTTTTT.

This clone has only one observation. The CDR3 protein is CASSFQWGLGFYSPLHF. The DNA for the CDR3 is TGTGCCAGCAGTTTCCAGTGGGGCCTGGGGTTTTATTCACCCCTCCACTTT. V gene TRBV27 combines with J gene TRBJ1-6; D may be TRBD1 (5 bases). CDR3 length: 17 residues. Trimming took 3 bases from V and 8 from J, leaving 20 bases between them. Germline V gene lookup returns CDR1 MNHEY and CDR2 SMNVEV (reference sequence).

The chain employs TRBV6-5 and TRBJ1-4; D is perhaps TRBD1 (5 bases). Germline CDR1 and CDR2: MNHEY and SVGAGI. The ends were cut back, 6 bases at V and 0 bases at J, with 11 bases in the middle. The CDR3 contains 15 residues. The DNA for the CDR3 is TGTGCCAGCAGACTGGACACTGCAACTAATGAAAAACTGTTTTTT. Residues: CASRLDTATNEKLFF.

The chain couples TRBV10-3 to TRBJ1-2; 7 bases map to TRBD1. With V trimmed by 6 bases and J by 4 bases, 8 bases remained unmatched. CDR3 size: 14 residues. Germline CDR1 ENHRY, CDR2 SYGVKD. CDR3 loop: CAISYQGVSYGYTF. CDR3 DNA sequence: TGTGCCATCAGCTACCAGGGGGTGAGCTATGGCTACACCTTC.

CDR3 protein: CASSLDSGSGNTIYF. The CDR3 DNA reads TGTGCCAGCAGCTTAGATTCAGGTTCTGGAAACACCATATATTTT. The chain recombines TRBV7-9 with TRBJ1-3; no definite D call. V was pared by 1 base and J by 1 base, with 8 bases between. Germline lookup yields CDR1 SEHNR and CDR2 FQNEAQ (reference sequence). This CDR3 is 15 amino acids long.

This clone was recorded only once. The V and J genes are TRBV27 and TRBJ1-6, with D perhaps matching TRBD1 (5 bases). The CDR3 is made up of 14 amino acids. Trimming removed 3 bases from V and 9 bases from J, with 12 bases in between. Germline loops: CDR1 MNHEY, CDR2 SMNVEV (reference sequence). The CDR3 is CASSFSGIRSPLHF. The CDR3 DNA is TGTGCCAGCAGTTTTTCAGGGATACGTTCACCCCTCCACTTT.

The genes are TRBV19 and TRBJ1-2; D may be TRBD1 (5 bases). Germline lookup yields CDR1 LNHDA and CDR2 SQIVND (reference sequence). The CDR3 sequence is 14 residues long. Trimming removed 2 bases at V and 4 bases at J, with 11 bases between. The CDR3 loop is CASSITQGLYGYTF. In DNA, the CDR3 is TGTGCCAGTAGTATAACTCAGGGACTCTATGGCTACACCTTC. Drawing the rest from reference TRBV19 and TRBJ1-2, the complete variable domain is DGGITQSPKYLFRKEGQNVTLSCEQNLNHDAMYWYRQDPGQGLRLIYYSQIVNDFQKGDIAEGYSVSREKKESFPLTVTSAQKNPTAFYLCASSITQGLYGYTFGSGTRLTVV.

This clone has more than one count but fewer than ten. The chain recombines TRBV27 with TRBJ2-7; D is uncertain. This CDR3 has 14 amino acids. Trimming removed 4 bases from V and 2 bases from J, with 12 bases in between. CDR1 MNHEY and CDR2 SMNVEV come from the germline V gene (reference sequence). CDR3 sequence reads: CASSSERSAYEQYF. CDR3 nucleotide sequence: TGTGCCAGCAGTTCAGAGAGAAGCGCCTACGAGCAGTACTTC.

The rearrangement joins TRBV2 to TRBJ1-3, with a possible D match to TRBD1 (6 bases). V shed 3 bases and J shed 6 bases, with 15 bases lying between them. This CDR3 comprises 15 residues. Germline V lookup: CDR1 SNHLY, CDR2 FYNNEI. The DNA of the CDR3 is TGTGCCAGCAGTGATCGGGGGGGCAGAGAAAACACCATATATTTT. It encodes CASSDRGGRENTIYF.

The chain has TRBV19 and TRBJ1-2; D gene unclear. The CDR3 has 13 residues. The germline CDR1 and CDR2 sequences are LNHDA and SQIVND (reference sequence). The V end lost 6 bases, the J end lost 3 bases, and 11 bases lay between the germline ends. The CDR3 DNA reads TGTGCCAGTAGATTGGGATCCGACTATGGCTACACCTTC. Translation gives CASRLGSDYGYTF.

The V gene is TRBV10-1, the J gene TRBJ2-2, with D hard to call. The CDR3 length is 15 residues. The V gene's germline CDR1 is WNHNN and CDR2 SYGVQD (reference sequence). Between the trimmed V and J ends, which lost 3 bases and 0 bases, there was a span of 8 bases. The DNA for the CDR3 is TGCGCCAGCAGTGATTGGGGATCGAACACCGGGGAGCTGTTTTTT. Amino acid sequence: CASSDWGSNTGELFF.

This clone was seen once. The rearrangement joins TRBV5-8 to TRBJ2-7; D unresolved. CDR3 length equals 12 residues. Germline V gives CDR1 SGHTS, CDR2 YDEGEE. The ends were cut back, 0 bases at V and 7 bases at J, with 8 bases in the middle. The CDR3 DNA reads TGTGCCAGCAGCTTGGGGCTTCGGGAGCAGTACTTC. This codes for CASSLGLREQYF.

In DNA form, the CDR3 reads TGCGCCAGCAGCTTGGAAAGGGCGACCAATGAAAAACTGTTTTTT. Translated, it gives CASSLERATNEKLFF. V gene TRBV5-1 combines with J gene TRBJ1-4; D is uncertain. The CDR3 has 15 amino acids. Trimming shortened V by 0 bases and J by 5 bases, and 11 bases separated the two germline ends. Germline V gives CDR1 SGHRS, CDR2 YFSETQ.

This chain links TRBV12-3 or TRBV12-4 with TRBJ1-1; D not resolved. Trimming removed 3 bases from V and 1 base from J, with 6 bases in between. The CDR3 is 13 amino acids. The CDR3 here is CASSLVQNTEAFF. The CDR3 DNA reads as TGTGCCAGCAGTTTGGTACAGAACACTGAAGCTTTCTTT.

This clone has only one observation. The V gene is TRBV4-1, the J gene TRBJ2-5; tentatively, D is TRBD2 (7 bases). Germline V CDR1 and CDR2: MGHRA, YSYEKL. Trimming removed 1 base at V and 5 bases at J, with 17 bases between. This CDR3 has 16 residues. CDR3 bases: TGCGCCAGCAGCCAAGTTATGAGGGGGGGCCGGGAGACCCAGTACTTC. Its translation: CASSQVMRGGRETQYF.

This clone was seen a single time. The junction does not match germline at one end; this may be a read error. The chain joins TRBV11-2 to TRBJ1-1; D might be TRBD1 (6 bases). The CDR3 runs 12 residues. CDR1 SGHAT and CDR2 FQNNGV come from the germline V gene. The CDR3 sequence is CASSSWDTEAFF. CDR3 sequence (DNA): TGTGCCAGCAGCTCCTGGGACACGGAAGCTTTCTTT.

V gene TRBV6-1 combines with J gene TRBJ2-7; D is perhaps TRBD2 (5 bases). The CDR3 runs 15 residues. Trimming shortened V by 3 bases and J by 5 bases, and 17 bases separated the two germline ends. Per the germline V gene, CDR1 is MNHNS and CDR2 is SASEGT. The CDR3 nucleotides read TGTGCCAGCAGTGAGTCGGGGAATTTTCTTGACGAGCAGTACTTC. Protein: CASSESGNFLDEQYF.

The V call is TRBV5-1, the J call TRBJ1-2, with TRBD1 matching 7 bases. The CDR3 length is 13 residues. Germline assignment: CDR1 SGHRS and CDR2 YFSETQ. After removal of 2 bases from V and 8 bases from J, the junction contained 6 bases not matched to a gene. The CDR3 loop reads CASSFSTGRGYTF. CDR3 nucleotide sequence: TGCGCCAGCAGCTTTTCGACAGGGAGAGGCTACACCTTC.

The rearrangement joins TRBV19 to TRBJ2-7, with 9 bases aligning to TRBD2. The CDR3 covers 14 residues. The germline V gene has CDR1 LNHDA and CDR2 SQIVND (reference sequence). V lost 7 bases and J lost 7; bases outside the gene matches: 11. CDR3 protein: CASNSGGRAGEQYF. The CDR3 DNA reads as TGTGCCAGTAATTCTGGCGGGAGGGCCGGGGAGCAGTACTTC.

The CDR3: CASSLGQGRPPEAFF. CDR3 bases: TGCGCCAGCAGCTTGGGACAGGGGAGGCCCCCTGAAGCTTTCTTT. This chain uses TRBV5-1 with TRBJ1-1, with 8 bases that match TRBD1. With 0 bases clipped from V and 6 bases from J, the junction kept 7 bases outside the gene matches. Germline CDR1 reads SGHRS; CDR2 reads YFSETQ. The CDR3 is 15 residues long.

This chain uses TRBV5-5 with TRBJ2-3; D not resolved. The V and J ends lost 0 bases and 2 bases respectively, with 13 bases between them. CDR3 length equals 16 residues. Per the germline V gene, CDR1 is SGHKS and CDR2 is YYEKEE (reference sequence). For the CDR3, the DNA is TGTGCCAGCAGCTTGGTGCTAGTCCCCCACACAGATACGCAGTATTTT. As protein: CASSLVLVPHTDTQYF.

The chain employs TRBV27 and TRBJ2-7, with D possibly TRBD2 on 5 matching bases. This CDR3 is built from 15 residues. Trimming removed 2 bases from V and 5 bases from J, with 16 bases in between. Germline V gives CDR1 MNHEY, CDR2 SMNVEV (reference sequence). For the CDR3, the DNA is TGTGCCAGCAGTTTAGGCGGGCCAAACACCGACGAGCAGTACTTC. This codes for CASSLGGPNTDEQYF.

This chain connects TRBV30 to TRBJ1-2; perhaps TRBD1 as D (5 bases). From germline, CDR1 is GTSNPN and CDR2 SVGIG (reference sequence). The CDR3 length is 15 residues. Trimming cost V 0 bases and J 5 bases, with 16 bases left between them. In DNA form, the CDR3 reads TGTGCCTGGAGTGTACTGGGGGGAGTTGCGTATGGCTACACCTTC. Residues: CAWSVLGGVAYGYTF.

This sequence joins TRBV19 and TRBJ2-3; D unresolved. CDR1 is LNHDA, CDR2 SQIVND, per germline (reference sequence). V was shortened by 1 base and J by 2 bases, with 7 bases between the two germline ends. The CDR3 loop spans 14 amino acids. The CDR3 protein is CASSIASFTDTQYF. Here the CDR3 DNA reads TGTGCCAGTAGTATAGCCTCCTTCACAGATACGCAGTATTTT.

This chain joins TRBV4-1 and TRBJ1-2; D unclear. V lost 1 base, J lost 7 bases, and 10 bases lay in between. Per germline, CDR1 MGHRA and CDR2 YSYEKL. The CDR3 loop spans 13 amino acids. CDR3 DNA sequence: TGCGCCAGCAGCCAAGTTAGCCAGTTTGGCTACACCTTC. This codes for CASSQVSQFGYTF.

The J gene is TRBJ1-2, the V gene TRBV29-1; no reliable D call. The CDR3 is made up of 12 amino acids. The V end lost 4 bases, the J end lost 1 base, and 7 bases lay between the germline ends. CDR1 SQVTM and CDR2 ANQGSEA come from the germline V gene. In DNA, the CDR3 is TGCAGCGTTGTTCGAGATAACTATGGCTACACCTTC. It codes for CSVVRDNYGYTF.

The chain couples TRBV28 to TRBJ2-1; no reliable D call. The CDR3 length is 16 residues. The V end was cut by 6 bases, the J end by 6 bases, with 21 bases between. Germline CDR1 reads MDHEN; CDR2 reads SYDVKM. In nucleotides, the CDR3 is TGTGCCAGCAGGGCCGGTGGAGCCCGGCCTTTCAATGAGCAGTTCTTC. This encodes CASRAGGARPFNEQFF. The full variable domain, in which reference TRBV28 and TRBJ2-1 provide the parts outside the CDR3, is DVKVTQSSRYLVKRTGEKVFLECVQDMDHENMFWYRQDPGLGLRLIYFSYDVKMKEKGDIPEGYSVSREKKERFSLILESASTNQTSMYLCASRAGGARPFNEQFFGPGTRLTVL.